This TCR beta chain was sequenced during a study of regulatory T cells in long-lasting Graves disease. This CDR3 comprises 17 residues. Germline V CDR1 and CDR2: LGHDT, YNNKEL (reference sequence). Trimming took 1 base from V and 3 from J, leaving 16 bases between them. In building TCR beta libraries, iRepertoire HTBI primers were used together with Arm-PCR of CDR3 regions. TCRdb called the multiplex PCR reads again in MiXCR, with one record for every CDR3 protein. The sample carries under 700,000 distinct CDR3 sequences, approximately 16% recorded once. This clonotype showed up just a few times. The time point denotes: newly diagnosed GD, antithyroid drugs for less than 3 months. RNA extracted from PBMCs served as the sequencing template. The data also belong to a second study, concerning T cells in Graves' hyperthyroidism and ophthalmopathy. That work contributes: Diagnosing involved the use of clinical symptoms, serum thyroxine and TRAb, thyroid ultrasound and orbital computed tomography.

Material: peripheral blood mononuclear cells (PBMCs), obtained at new diagnosis, from a patient treated with antithyroid drugs. V usage is TRBV3-1 and J usage is TRBJ2-1; D unresolved. The TCR originated in a woman in her forties or fifties with Graves disease. CDR3 bases: TGTGCCAGCAGCCAAGGCTTCAAGGCTAGTAGCTACAATGAGCAGTTCTTC. Residues: CASSQGFKASSYNEQFF.